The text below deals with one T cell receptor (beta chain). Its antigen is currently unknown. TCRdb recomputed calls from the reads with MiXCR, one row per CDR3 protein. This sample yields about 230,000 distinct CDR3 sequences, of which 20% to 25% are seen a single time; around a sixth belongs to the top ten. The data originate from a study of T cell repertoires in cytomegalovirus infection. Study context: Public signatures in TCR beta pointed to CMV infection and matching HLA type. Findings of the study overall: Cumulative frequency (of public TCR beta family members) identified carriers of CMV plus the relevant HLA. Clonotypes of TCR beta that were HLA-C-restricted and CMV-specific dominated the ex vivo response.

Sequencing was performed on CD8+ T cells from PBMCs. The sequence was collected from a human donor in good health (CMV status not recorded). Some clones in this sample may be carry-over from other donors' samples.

The CDR3 DNA is TGTGCCAGCAGTTGGCCCGGGGAGCTGTTTTTT. Its translation is CASSWPGELFF. The V call is TRBV12-3 or TRBV12-4, the J call TRBJ2-2; no clear D gene. Trimming took 4 bases from V and 6 from J, leaving 3 bases between them. The CDR3 consists of 11 residues.